The 5 T cell receptor beta chains presented below share a single source sample, sequenced in a study of T-cell memory formation after mild COVID-19. TCRdb recomputed calls from the 5' RACE reads with MiXCR, one row per CDR3 protein. The sample has about 560,000 distinct CDR3 sequences, roughly 17% seen once. Sequenced sample: PBMCs or a T cell subset sorted from them (not recorded which). These receptors all stem from an adult woman who had mild COVID-19 (a few samples of this study predate the infection). Cell type and time point are not known.

This clonotype turned up a few times. The chain has TRBV4-2 and TRBJ2-7; 13 bases are a match to TRBD2. The CDR3 loop spans 17 amino acids. Germline-derived CDR1 and CDR2 are LGHNA and YNFKEQ. The ends lost 0 bases at V and 4 bases at J; junction bases unmatched: 6. CDR3: CASSQEGLAGVSYEQYF. For the CDR3, the DNA is TGTGCCAGCAGCCAAGAAGGACTAGCGGGAGTATCTTACGAGCAGTACTTC.

The chain links TRBV6-2 or TRBV6-3 to TRBJ2-6; possibly TRBD2 for D (5 bases). CDR1 is MNHEY, CDR2 SVGEGT, per germline. The V end lost 5 bases, the J end lost 4 bases, and 12 bases lay between the germline ends. This CDR3 region has 15 residues. As DNA, the CDR3 is TGTGCCAGCAGTCAAACCAGGAGGGGGGCCAACGTCCTGACTTTC. This translates into CASSQTRRGANVLTF.

The table lists this clonotype with a few counts. The chain carries TRBV18 and TRBJ2-7, with D tentatively TRBD1 (5 bases). Germline CDR1 reads KGHSH; CDR2 reads LQKENI. The V and J ends lost 6 bases and 2 bases respectively, with 20 bases between them. The CDR3 contains 16 residues. Written as DNA, the CDR3 is TGTGCCAGCTCCCCCGATACCGACAGTCAAGCCTACGAGCAGTACTTC. Translated: CASSPDTDSQAYEQYF.

CDR3 protein: CASSLEGLVMKTQYF. CDR3 in DNA: TGTGCCAGCAGCTTGGAGGGACTAGTTATGAAGACCCAGTACTTC. V and J are TRBV5-4 and TRBJ2-5; the match to TRBD2 covers 8 bases. This CDR3 comprises 15 residues. In germline, CDR1 is SGHNT, CDR2 YYREEE (reference sequence). J gave up 6 bases and V 0 bases, and 7 bases lay outside the gene matches.

The chain is built from TRBV6-1 and TRBJ2-5; 8 bases are a match to TRBD1. The J segment lost 5 bases and the V segment lost 5 bases, leaving 7 bases of the junction unmatched. The CDR3 covers 14 residues. Germline V gene sequence: CDR1 MNHNS, CDR2 SASEGT. CDR3 bases: TGTGCCAGCAGTTCGCGGACAGGGACGGAGACCCAGTACTTC. It yields the protein CASSSRTGTETQYF.